The 8 T cell receptor beta chains reported below all come from one sample, sequenced in a study of T cells in women clearing cervical HPV infection. Repertoires were generated with immunoSEQ multiplex PCR, while TCRdb's copy carries only in-frame clones and drops some. The sample table sets out 25,000 or so clones. The sequencing sample was made of blood buffy coat. The receptors were gathered from a woman aged 18-70 years with a cervical HPV16 infection that either progressed to CIN3+ or cleared (not recorded which).

On this clone: With the read ending 3 residues before the CDR3 end, the germline J gene is used to fill in that end. The chain combines TRBV7-1 with TRBJ2-1, with 14 bases aligning to TRBD2. TRBV7-1 counts as an open reading frame of uncertain function. With 2 bases clipped from V and 4 bases from J, the junction kept 16 bases outside the gene matches. The CDR3 spans 21 residues. The CDR3: CASSSNIPGLAGVWSYNEQFF. Partial CDR3 DNA: TGTGCCAGCAGCTCAAACATCCCGGGACTAGCGGGAGTTTGGAGTTACAATGAG.

On this clone: The sequence runs out 3 residues before the end of the CDR3; the remainder is reconstructed from the germline J gene. The chain combines TRBV6-2 or TRBV6-3 with TRBJ1-6; D unresolved. The CDR3 has 10 amino acids. Germline V CDR1 and CDR2: MNHEY, SVGEGT. This CDR3 is CASSLYPLHF. The CDR3 DNA, read in part, is TGTGCCAGCAGTCTTTATCCC.

To note about this clone: Sequencing ends 3 residues short of the CDR3 end; the germline J gene provides the rest. This rearrangement joins TRBV20-1 to TRBJ2-7, with 10 nucleotides matching TRBD1. V lost 6 bases to trimming and J lost 5 bases; unmatched junction nucleotides: 13. CDR1 and CDR2 (germline): DFQATT, SNEGSKA (reference sequence). The CDR3 runs 15 residues. This CDR3 is CSARAGTGVGHEQYF. CDR3 DNA, as far as it was read: TGCAGTGCCCGTGCCGGGACAGGGGTAGGCCACGAG.

A note on this clone: The CDR3 end is not reached by the read, which stops 3 residues before it; the germline J gene fills it in. This chain connects TRBV6-4 to TRBJ2-1, with 12 bases aligning to TRBD2. The CDR3 has 15 amino acids. Trimming cost V 5 bases and J 4 bases; bases outside gene matches: 3. From germline, CDR1 is MRHNA and CDR2 SNTAGT. The CDR3 protein is CASSRTSGVYNEQFF. The CDR3 bases that were read are TGTGCCAGCAGTCGGACTAGCGGGGTATACAATGAG.

Points on this clone: Compared with germline, one end of the junction differs, possibly owing to a read error. The DNA ends 3 residues before the CDR3 does, and the rest of the CDR3 is filled in from the germline J gene. V gene TRBV4-2 combines with J gene TRBJ2-5; TRBD2 matches at 9 bases. Per germline, CDR1 LGHNA and CDR2 YNFKEQ. This CDR3 is built from 16 residues. The chain's CDR3 is CASSQGRRGGSETQYF. The part of the CDR3 DNA that was read is TGCGCCAGCAGCCAGGGACGGCGGGGGGGCTCAGAGACC.

As for this clone: The CDR3 end is not reached by the read, which stops 3 residues before it; the germline J gene fills it in. The chain employs TRBV19 and TRBJ2-6, with 9 bases aligning to TRBD1. The CDR3 spans 17 residues. The germline gives CDR1 LNHDA, CDR2 SQIVND (reference sequence). The trim removed 6 bases at V and 0 bases at J, leaving 6 bases unmatched. Here the CDR3 reads CASSPKTGGSGANVLTF. The DNA read from the CDR3 is TGTGCCAGTAGCCCAAAGACAGGGGGCTCTGGGGCCAACGTC.

For this clone: Sequencing ends 3 residues short of the CDR3 end; the germline J gene provides the rest. The rearrangement links TRBV11-2 to TRBJ2-1, with 11 bases matching TRBD2. The J segment lost 4 bases and the V segment lost 3 bases, leaving 2 bases of the junction unmatched. Per germline, CDR1 SGHAT and CDR2 FQNNGV. The CDR3 loop spans 15 amino acids. The CDR3 bases that were read are TGTGCCAGCAGCTTCGGGACTAGCGGTTACAATGAG. Its translation is CASSFGTSGYNE. In full, the CDR3 is CASSFGTSGYNEQFF.

To note about this clone: The read falls 3 residues short of the CDR3 end, and the missing part is taken from the germline J gene. V is TRBV11-1 and J is TRBJ2-5, with D possibly matching TRBD2 (6 bases). The CDR3 is 15 residues long. The ends were cut back, 1 base at V and 5 bases at J, with 14 bases in the middle. Looked up from germline, CDR1 is SGHAT and CDR2 is FQDESV (reference sequence). CDR3 DNA (partial): TGTGCCAGCAGCTTAGAGGCGCGGGGTCGTGAGACC. Translating it yields CASSLEARGRET. The whole CDR3 sequence is CASSLEARGRETQYF.